The T cell receptor (beta chain) under discussion was sequenced for a study of blood T cell repertoires in COVID-19. Study at large: The analysed material was cDNA or gDNA that came from T cells, B-cell-depleted T cells, or PBMCs.

CDR3 length equals 14 residues. The V segment lost 7 bases and the J segment 7 bases; nucleotides outside the gene matches: 12. Germline V gene sequence: CDR1 LNHDA, CDR2 SQIVND (reference sequence). Only in-frame clones appear in the TCRdb table, and some are missing; sequencing was by immunoSEQ multiplex PCR. The sample holds 300,000 to 450,000 clones, 80% to 90% seen once. J is TRBJ1-2 and V is TRBV19; TRBD1 matches at 7 bases. The material sequenced was peripheral blood. This receptor was identified in a woman aged 30 to 39 with COVID-19, enrolled during active disease. CDR3 bases: TGTGCCAGTACCGCGACAGGGTATTCTCGTGGCTACACCTTC. Its translation: CASTATGYSRGYTF. Full variable domain (rest looked up from reference TRBV19 and TRBJ1-2): DGGITQSPKYLFRKEGQNVTLSCEQNLNHDAMYWYRQDPGQGLRLIYYSQIVNDFQKGDIAEGYSVSREKKESFPLTVTSAQKNPTAFYLCASTATGYSRGYTFGSGTRLTVV.